This section outlines one TCR beta chain sequence together with its context. The data are from a study of blood T cell repertoires in COVID-19. About the research overall: Acute and convalescent COVID-19 specimens originated in the United States, Italy and Spain. The cDNA or gDNA used as material had been derived from T cells, B-cell-depleted T cells, or PBMCs.

Looked up from germline, CDR1 is SGHDT and CDR2 is YYEEEE. The germline V and J ends were trimmed by 4 bases and 8 bases, with 12 bases remaining between them. The CDR3 contains 12 residues. Data came from immunoSEQ multiplex PCR; TCRdb stores just in-frame clones and leaves some out. The sample lists 380,000 or so clones, roughly 90% occurring once. The sequenced sample was peripheral blood. The chain joins TRBV5-6 to TRBJ1-2, with D unclear. The clonotype was recovered from a middle-aged man with acute or convalescent COVID-19. This CDR3 is CASSLGPQGYTF. CDR3 sequence (DNA): TGTGCCAGCAGCCTGGGCCCTCAGGGCTACACCTTC.